In its sample, the clone carrying this T cell receptor (beta chain) was seen many times. The data belong to a study of T cells after yellow fever vaccination. TCRdb reprocessed the 5' RACE reads via MiXCR and lists one record per CDR3 protein. The repertoire consists of 68,000 or so distinct CDR3 sequences, with 6.5% to 9% occurring once and the leading ten covering about 40%. Per the germline V gene, CDR1 is SGHTA and CDR2 is FQGNSA. The ends were cut back, 5 bases at V and 1 base at J, with 9 bases in the middle. The CDR3 runs 13 residues. This TCR was recovered from a man aged 25-45 years who received the YFV17D yellow fever vaccine. This sample comprised CD8+ T cells sorted from PBMCs, obtained 15 days after the yellow fever booster vaccination. The rearrangement joins TRBV7-2 to TRBJ2-7; no reliable D call. DNA of the CDR3: TGTGCCAGCAGCCCCGTACCGTCCTACGAGCAGTACTTC. Amino acids: CASSPVPSYEQYF.